This T cell receptor (beta chain) appears in the sequencing data of a study of blood T cell repertoires in COVID-19. Using immunoSEQ multiplex PCR, the repertoire was profiled, and TCRdb retains in-frame clones only, with some absent. Here the sample spans some 190,000 clones, more than 75% being singletons. The CDR3 runs 13 residues. Trimming pared 6 bases from V and 0 bases from J, leaving 9 bases between. The germline gives CDR1 SGDLS, CDR2 YYNGEE. This TCR was recovered from a person between 65 and 80 years old with COVID-19, enrolled during active disease. Sequenced: peripheral blood. This chain connects TRBV9 to TRBJ1-2; D is undetermined. CDR3 region: CASTEGTNYGYTF. CDR3 nucleotides: TGTGCCAGCACCGAGGGAACTAACTATGGCTACACCTTC.